This TCR beta chain is from a study of cytomegalovirus exposure and HLA in healthy donors. Samples came from healthy bone marrow donors. General study points: At a 0.05 false discovery rate, a later analysis found some 18,000 TCR beta sequences to be associated with HLA alleles. Analysis was performed later, and it showed HLA-associated TCR beta chains to be more clonally expanded than equally common others.

Note on this clone: The target antigen is unknown.

The germline gives CDR1 SQVTM, CDR2 ANQGSEA. This CDR3 comprises 14 residues. V dropped 6 bases and J dropped 5; count of bases not matched to a gene: 7. Primers included in the PCR were 60 Vbeta and 13 Jbeta primers. Per the study methods: Counted up in a later analysis, unique TCR beta chains came to about 80 million, with around 12 million shared. The data were produced by immunoSEQ multiplex PCR, yet TCRdb's version contains in-frame clones alone and is incomplete. V and J calls and clone size are as listed in that table; D and trimming were resolved from the DNA. The sample table sets out some 130,000 clones.

The TCR originated in a man aged 18 to 30 in good health and CMV-seronegative. The rearrangement links TRBV29-1 to TRBJ1-5, with 10 nucleotides matching TRBD1. The source material was PBMCs. This CDR3 reads CSVTGTGEDQPQHF. The CDR3 DNA sequence: TGCAGCGTGACCGGGACAGGGGAGGATCAGCCCCAGCATTTT. Supplemented by reference TRBV29-1 and TRBJ1-5, the full variable domain reads SAVISQKPSRDICQRGTSLTIQCQVDSQVTMMFWYRQQPGQSLTLIATANQGSEATYESGFVIDKFPISRPNLTFSTLTVSNMSPEDSSIYLCSVTGTGEDQPQHFGDGTRLSIL.